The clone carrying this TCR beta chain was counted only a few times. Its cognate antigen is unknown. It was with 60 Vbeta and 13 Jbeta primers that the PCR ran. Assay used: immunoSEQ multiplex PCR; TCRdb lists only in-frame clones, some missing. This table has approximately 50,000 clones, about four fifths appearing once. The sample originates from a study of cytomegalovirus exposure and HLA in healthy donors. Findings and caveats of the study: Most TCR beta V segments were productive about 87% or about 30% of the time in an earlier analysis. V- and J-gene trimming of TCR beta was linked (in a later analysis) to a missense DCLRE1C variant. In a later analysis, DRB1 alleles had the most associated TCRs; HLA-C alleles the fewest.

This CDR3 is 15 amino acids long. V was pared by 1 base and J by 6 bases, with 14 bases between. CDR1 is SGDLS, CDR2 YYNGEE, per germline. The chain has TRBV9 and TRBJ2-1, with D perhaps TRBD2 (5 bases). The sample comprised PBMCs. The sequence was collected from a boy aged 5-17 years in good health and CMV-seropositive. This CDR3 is CASSVIPTGGNEQFF. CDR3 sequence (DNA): TGTGCCAGCAGCGTAATACCGACCGGAGGCAATGAGCAGTTCTTC.